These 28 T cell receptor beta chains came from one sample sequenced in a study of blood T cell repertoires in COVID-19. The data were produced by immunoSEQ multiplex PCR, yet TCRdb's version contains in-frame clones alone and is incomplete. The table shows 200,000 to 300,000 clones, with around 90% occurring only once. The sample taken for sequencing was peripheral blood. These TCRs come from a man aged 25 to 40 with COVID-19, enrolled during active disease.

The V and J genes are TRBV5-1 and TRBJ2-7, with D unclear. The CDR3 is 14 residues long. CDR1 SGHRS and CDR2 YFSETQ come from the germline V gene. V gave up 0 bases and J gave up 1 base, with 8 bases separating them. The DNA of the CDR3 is TGCGCCAGCAGCTTGGGAGTATCTTCCTACGAGCAGTACTTC. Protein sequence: CASSLGVSSYEQYF.

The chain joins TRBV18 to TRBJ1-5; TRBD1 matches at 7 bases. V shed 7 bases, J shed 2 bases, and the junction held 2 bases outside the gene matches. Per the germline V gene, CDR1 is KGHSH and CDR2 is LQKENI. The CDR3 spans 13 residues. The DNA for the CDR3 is TGTGCCAGCTTGGGACAGCGCAATCAGCCCCAGCATTTT. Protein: CASLGQRNQPQHF.

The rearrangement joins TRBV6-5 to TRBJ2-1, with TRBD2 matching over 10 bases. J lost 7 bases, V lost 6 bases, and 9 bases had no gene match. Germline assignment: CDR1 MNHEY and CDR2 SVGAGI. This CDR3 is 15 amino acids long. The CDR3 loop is CASSLAGGVWNEQFF. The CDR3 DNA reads TGTGCCAGCAGCTTAGCGGGGGGAGTGTGGAATGAGCAGTTCTTC.

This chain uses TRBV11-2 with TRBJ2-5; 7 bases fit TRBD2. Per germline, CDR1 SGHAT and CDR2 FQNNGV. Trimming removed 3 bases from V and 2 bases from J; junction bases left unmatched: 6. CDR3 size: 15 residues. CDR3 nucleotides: TGTGCCAGCAGCTTGTGGGAGGGGTTACAAGAGACCCAGTACTTC. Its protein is CASSLWEGLQETQYF.

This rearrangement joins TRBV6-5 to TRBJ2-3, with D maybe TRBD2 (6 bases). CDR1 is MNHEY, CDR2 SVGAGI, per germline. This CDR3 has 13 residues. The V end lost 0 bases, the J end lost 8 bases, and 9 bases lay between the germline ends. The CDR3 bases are TGTGCCAGCAGTTACTCGGTGGAGGGTACGCAGTATTTT. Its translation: CASSYSVEGTQYF.

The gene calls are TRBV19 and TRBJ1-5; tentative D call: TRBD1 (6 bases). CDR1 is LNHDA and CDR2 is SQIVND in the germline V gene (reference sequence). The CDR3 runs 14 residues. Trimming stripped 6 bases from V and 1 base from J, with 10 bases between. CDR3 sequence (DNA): TGTGCCAGTAGGGACAGAGGCAGCAATCAGCCCCAGCATTTT. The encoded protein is CASRDRGSNQPQHF.

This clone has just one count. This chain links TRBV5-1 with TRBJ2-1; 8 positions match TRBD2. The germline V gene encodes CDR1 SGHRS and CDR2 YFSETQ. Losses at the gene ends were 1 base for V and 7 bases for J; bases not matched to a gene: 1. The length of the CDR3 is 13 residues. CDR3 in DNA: TGCGCCAGCAGCTTGACGGGGGGGAATGAGCAGTTCTTC. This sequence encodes CASSLTGGNEQFF. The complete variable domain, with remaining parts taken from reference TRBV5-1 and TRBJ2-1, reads KAGVTQTPRYLIKTRGQQVTLSCSPISGHRSVSWYQQTPGQGLQFLFEYFSETQRNKGNFPGRFSGRQFSNSRSEMNVSTLELGDSALYLCASSLTGGNEQFFGPGTRLTVL.

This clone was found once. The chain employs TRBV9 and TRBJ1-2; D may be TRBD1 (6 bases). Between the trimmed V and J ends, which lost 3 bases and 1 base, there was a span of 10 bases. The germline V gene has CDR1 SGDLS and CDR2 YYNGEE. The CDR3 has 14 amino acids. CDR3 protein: CASSDRDINYGYTF. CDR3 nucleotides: TGTGCCAGCAGCGACAGGGATATTAACTATGGCTACACCTTC.

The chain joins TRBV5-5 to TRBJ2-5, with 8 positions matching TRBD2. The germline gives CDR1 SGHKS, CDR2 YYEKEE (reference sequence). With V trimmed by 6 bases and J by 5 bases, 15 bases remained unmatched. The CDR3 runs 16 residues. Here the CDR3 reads CASTSSGGWVLETQYF. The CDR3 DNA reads TGTGCCAGCACCTCATCGGGGGGGTGGGTATTGGAGACCCAGTACTTC.

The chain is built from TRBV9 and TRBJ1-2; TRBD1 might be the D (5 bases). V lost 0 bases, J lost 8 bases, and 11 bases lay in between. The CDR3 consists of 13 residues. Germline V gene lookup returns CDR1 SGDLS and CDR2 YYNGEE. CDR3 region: CASSVDGGEGYTF. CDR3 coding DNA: TGTGCCAGCAGCGTAGATGGAGGGGAAGGCTACACCTTC.

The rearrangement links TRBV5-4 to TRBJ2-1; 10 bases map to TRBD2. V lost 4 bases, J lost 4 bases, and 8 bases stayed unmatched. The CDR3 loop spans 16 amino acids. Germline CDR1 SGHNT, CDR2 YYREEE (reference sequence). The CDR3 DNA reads TGTGCCAGCAGCGGACTGGGAGCGGGGGGGTACAATGAGCAGTTCTTC. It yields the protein CASSGLGAGGYNEQFF. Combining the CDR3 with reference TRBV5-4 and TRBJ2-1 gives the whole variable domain ETGVTQSPTHLIKTRGQQVTLRCSSQSGHNTVSWYQQALGQGPQFIFQYYREEENGRGNFPPRFSGLQFPNYSSELNVNALELDDSALYLCASSGLGAGGYNEQFFGPGTRLTVL.

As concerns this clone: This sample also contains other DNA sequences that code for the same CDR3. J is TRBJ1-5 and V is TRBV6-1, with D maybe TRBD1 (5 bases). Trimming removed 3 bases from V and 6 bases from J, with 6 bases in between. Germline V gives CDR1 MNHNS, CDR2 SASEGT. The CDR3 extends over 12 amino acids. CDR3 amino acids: CASSDRVQPQHF. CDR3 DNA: TGTGCCAGCAGTGACAGGGTTCAGCCCCAGCATTTT.

The CDR3 DNA follows: TGCGCCAGCAGCCCTACCGGGACTAGCCAAGCCGGGGAGCTGTTTTTT. This translates into CASSPTGTSQAGELFF. This chain links TRBV5-1 with TRBJ2-2, with 9 bases identical to TRBD2. CDR1 SGHRS and CDR2 YFSETQ come from the germline V gene. Trimming at V came to 4 bases and at J to 6 bases, leaving 10 bases not matched to a gene. This CDR3 is built from 16 residues.

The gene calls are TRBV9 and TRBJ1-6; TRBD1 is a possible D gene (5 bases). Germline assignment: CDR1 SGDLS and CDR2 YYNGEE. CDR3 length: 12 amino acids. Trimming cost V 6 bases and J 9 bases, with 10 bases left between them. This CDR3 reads CASTEGASPLHF. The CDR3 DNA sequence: TGTGCCAGCACGGAAGGGGCTTCACCCCTCCACTTT.

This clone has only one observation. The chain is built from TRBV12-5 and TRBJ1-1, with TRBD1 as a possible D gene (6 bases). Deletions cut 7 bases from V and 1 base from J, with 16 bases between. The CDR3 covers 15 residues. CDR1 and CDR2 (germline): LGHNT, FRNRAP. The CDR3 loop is CASAPRGRGNTEAFF. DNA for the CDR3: TGTGCTAGTGCCCCCCGAGGCAGGGGGAACACTGAAGCTTTCTTT.

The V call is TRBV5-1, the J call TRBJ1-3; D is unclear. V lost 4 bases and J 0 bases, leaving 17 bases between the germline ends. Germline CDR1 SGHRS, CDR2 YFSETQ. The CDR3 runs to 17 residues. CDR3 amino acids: CASSRESLRDSGNTIYF. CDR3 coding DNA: TGCGCCAGCAGCCGCGAGTCTCTTAGAGACTCTGGAAACACCATATATTTT.

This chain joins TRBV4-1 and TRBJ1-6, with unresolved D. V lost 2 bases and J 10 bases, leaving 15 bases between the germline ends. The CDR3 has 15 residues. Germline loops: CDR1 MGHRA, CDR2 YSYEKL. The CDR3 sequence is CASSQLLGRRSPLHF. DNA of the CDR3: TGCGCCAGCAGCCAACTCCTGGGCCGTCGATCACCCCTCCACTTT.

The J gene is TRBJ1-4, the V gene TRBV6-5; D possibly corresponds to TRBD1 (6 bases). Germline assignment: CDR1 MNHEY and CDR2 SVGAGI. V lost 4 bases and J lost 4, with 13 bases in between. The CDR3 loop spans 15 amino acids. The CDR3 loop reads CASSSQQGVNEKLFF. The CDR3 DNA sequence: TGTGCCAGCAGTTCCCAACAGGGCGTTAATGAAAAACTGTTTTTT.

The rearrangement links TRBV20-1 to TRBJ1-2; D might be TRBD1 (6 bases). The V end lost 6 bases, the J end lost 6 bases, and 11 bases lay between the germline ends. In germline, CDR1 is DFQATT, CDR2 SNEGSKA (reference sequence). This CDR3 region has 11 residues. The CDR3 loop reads CSARSGDGYTF. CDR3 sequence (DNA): TGCAGTGCCAGATCAGGGGATGGCTACACCTTC.

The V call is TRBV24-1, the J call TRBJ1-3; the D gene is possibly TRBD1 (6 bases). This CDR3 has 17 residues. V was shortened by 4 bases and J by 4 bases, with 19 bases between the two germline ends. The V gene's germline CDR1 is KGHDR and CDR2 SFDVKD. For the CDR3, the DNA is TGTGCCACCAGTGACCCTGGACAGTACAAGGACGGAAACACCATATATTTT. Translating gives CATSDPGQYKDGNTIYF.

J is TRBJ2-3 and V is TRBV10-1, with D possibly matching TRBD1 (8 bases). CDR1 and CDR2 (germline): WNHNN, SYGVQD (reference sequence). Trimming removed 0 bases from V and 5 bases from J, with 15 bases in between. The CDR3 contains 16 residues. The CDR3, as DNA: TGCGCCAGCAGTGAGTCTCCAGGGGGCGGGGGAGATACGCAGTATTTT. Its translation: CASSESPGGGGDTQYF.

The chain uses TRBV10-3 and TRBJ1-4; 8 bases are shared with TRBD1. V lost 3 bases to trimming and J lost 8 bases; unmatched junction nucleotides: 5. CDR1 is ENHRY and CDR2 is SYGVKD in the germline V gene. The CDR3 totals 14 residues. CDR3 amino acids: CAISDGQGREKLFF. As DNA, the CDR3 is TGTGCCATCAGTGATGGACAGGGTCGGGAAAAACTGTTTTTT.

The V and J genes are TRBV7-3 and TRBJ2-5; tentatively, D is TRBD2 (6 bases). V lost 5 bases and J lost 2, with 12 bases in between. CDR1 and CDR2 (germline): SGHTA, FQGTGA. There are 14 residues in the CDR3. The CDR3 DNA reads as TGTGCCAGCAGCATGTCCGGGAGACAAGAGACCCAGTACTTC. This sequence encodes CASSMSGRQETQYF.

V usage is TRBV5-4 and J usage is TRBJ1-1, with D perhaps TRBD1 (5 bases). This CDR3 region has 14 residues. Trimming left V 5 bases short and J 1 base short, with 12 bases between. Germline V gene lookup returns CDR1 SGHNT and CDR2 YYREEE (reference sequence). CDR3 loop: CASRRGEGNTEAFF. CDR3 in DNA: TGTGCCAGCAGACGAGGGGAGGGGAACACTGAAGCTTTCTTT. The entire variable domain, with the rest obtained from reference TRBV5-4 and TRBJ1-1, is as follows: ETGVTQSPTHLIKTRGQQVTLRCSSQSGHNTVSWYQQALGQGPQFIFQYYREEENGRGNFPPRFSGLQFPNYSSELNVNALELDDSALYLCASRRGEGNTEAFFGQGTRLTVV.

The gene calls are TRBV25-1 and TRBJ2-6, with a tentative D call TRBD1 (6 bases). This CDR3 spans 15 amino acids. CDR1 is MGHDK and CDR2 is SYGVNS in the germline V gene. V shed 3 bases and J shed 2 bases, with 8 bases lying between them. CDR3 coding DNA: TGTGCCAGCAGTGAGAGGGACACTGGGGCCAACGTCCTGACTTTC. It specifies CASSERDTGANVLTF.

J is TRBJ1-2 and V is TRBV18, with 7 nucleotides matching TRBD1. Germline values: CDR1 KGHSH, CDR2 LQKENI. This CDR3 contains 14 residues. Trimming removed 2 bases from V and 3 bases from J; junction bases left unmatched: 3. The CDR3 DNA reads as TGTGCCAGCTCACCAGGACAGGAACACTATGGCTACACCTTC. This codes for CASSPGQEHYGYTF.

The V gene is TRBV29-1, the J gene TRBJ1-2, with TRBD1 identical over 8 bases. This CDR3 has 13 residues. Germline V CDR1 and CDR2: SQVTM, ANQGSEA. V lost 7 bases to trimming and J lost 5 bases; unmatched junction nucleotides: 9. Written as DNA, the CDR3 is TGCAGCGGTGGACAGGGCGGCGTGTATGGCTACACCTTC. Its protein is CSGGQGGVYGYTF. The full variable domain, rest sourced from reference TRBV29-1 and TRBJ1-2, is SAVISQKPSRDICQRGTSLTIQCQVDSQVTMMFWYRQQPGQSLTLIATANQGSEATYESGFVIDKFPISRPNLTFSTLTVSNMSPEDSSIYLCSGGQGGVYGYTFGSGTRLTVV.

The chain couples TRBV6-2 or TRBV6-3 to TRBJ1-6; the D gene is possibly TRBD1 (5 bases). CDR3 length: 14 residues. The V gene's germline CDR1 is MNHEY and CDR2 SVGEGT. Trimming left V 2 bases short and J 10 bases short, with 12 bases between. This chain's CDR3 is CASSYVGAPSPLHF. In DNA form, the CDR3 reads TGTGCCAGCAGTTACGTAGGGGCGCCCTCACCCCTCCACTTT.